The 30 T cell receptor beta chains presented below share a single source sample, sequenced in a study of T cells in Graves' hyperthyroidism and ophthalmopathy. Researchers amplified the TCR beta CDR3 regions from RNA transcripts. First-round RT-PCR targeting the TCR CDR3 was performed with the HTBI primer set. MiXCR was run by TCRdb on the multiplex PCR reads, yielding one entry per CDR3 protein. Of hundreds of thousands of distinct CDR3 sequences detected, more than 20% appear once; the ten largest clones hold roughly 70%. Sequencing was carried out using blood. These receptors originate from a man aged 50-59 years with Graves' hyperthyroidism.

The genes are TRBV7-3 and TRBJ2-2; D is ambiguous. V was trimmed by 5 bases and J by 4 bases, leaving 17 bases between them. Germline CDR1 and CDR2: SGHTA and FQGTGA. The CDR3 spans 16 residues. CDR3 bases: TGTGCCAGCAGCCCATCGGACCGTGGACGCACCGGGGAGCTGTTTTTT. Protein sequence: CASSPSDRGRTGELFF.

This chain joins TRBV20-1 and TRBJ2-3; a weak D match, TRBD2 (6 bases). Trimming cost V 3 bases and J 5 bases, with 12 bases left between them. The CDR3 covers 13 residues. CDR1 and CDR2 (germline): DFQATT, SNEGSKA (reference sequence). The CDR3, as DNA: TGCAGTGCTAGTGACCCAGCGGGAGATACGCAGTATTTT. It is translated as CSASDPAGDTQYF.

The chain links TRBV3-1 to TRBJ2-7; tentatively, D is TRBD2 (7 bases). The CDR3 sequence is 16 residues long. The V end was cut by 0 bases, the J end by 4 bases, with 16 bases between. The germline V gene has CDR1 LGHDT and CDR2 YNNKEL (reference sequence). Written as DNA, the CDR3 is TGTGCCAGCAGCCAAGAGGGGGGGGGGCAAGGGTACGAGCAGTACTTC. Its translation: CASSQEGGGQGYEQYF.

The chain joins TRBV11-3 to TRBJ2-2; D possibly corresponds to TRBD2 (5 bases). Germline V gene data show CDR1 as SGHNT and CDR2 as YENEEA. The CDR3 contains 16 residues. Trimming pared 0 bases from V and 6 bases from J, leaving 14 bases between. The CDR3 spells CASSLEGAPRAGELFF. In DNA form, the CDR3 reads TGTGCCAGCAGCTTAGAGGGAGCACCACGGGCCGGGGAGCTGTTTTTT.

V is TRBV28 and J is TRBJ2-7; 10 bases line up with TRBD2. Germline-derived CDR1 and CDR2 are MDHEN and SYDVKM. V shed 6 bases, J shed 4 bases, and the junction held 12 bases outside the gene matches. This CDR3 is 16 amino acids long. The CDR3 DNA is TGTGCCAGCAGCATTATAACTAGCGGGAATTTTTACGAGCAGTACTTC. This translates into CASSIITSGNFYEQYF.

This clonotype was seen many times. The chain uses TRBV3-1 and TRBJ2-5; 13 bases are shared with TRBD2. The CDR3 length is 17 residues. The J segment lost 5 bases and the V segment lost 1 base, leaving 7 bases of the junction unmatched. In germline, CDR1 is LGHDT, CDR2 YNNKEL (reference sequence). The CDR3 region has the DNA TGTGCCAGCAGCCAAGGCCGGACTAGCGGGAGTTATGAGACCCAGTACTTC. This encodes CASSQGRTSGSYETQYF.

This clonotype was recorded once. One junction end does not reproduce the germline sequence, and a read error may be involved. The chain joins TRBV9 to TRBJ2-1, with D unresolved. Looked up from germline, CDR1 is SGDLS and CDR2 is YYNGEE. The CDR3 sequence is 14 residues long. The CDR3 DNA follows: TGTGCCAGCAGCGTCAGTGGGTCCTACAATGGGCAGTTCTTC. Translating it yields CASSVSGSYNGQFF.

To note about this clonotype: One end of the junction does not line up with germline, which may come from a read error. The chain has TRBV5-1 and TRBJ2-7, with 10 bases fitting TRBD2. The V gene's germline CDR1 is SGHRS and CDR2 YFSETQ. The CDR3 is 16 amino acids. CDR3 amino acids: CASSLDVGLATYERYF. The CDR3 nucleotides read TGCGCCAGCAGCTTGGATGTGGGACTAGCGACCTACGAGCGGTACTTC.

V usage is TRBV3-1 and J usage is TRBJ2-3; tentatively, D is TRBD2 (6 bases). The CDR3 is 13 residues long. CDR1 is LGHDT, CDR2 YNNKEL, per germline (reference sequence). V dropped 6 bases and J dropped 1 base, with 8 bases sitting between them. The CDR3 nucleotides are TGTGCCAGCAGAGAGCGGGGCACAGATACGCAGTATTTT. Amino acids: CASRERGTDTQYF.

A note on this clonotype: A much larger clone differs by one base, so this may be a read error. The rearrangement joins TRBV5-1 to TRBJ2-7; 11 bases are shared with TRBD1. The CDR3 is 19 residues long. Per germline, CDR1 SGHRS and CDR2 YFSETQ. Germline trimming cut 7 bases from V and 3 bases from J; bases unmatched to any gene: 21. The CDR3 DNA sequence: TGCGCCAGCGCCCGAATGCCCAGGACAGGGGGCGATTTAGTCTACGAGCAGTACTTC. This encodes CASARMPRTGGDLVYEQYF.

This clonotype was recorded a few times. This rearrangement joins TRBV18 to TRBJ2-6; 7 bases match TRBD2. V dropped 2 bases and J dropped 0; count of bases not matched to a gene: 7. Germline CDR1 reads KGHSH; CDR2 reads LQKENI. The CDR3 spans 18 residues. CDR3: CASSPSQAGTSGANVLTF. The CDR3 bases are TGTGCCAGCTCACCAAGTCAAGCGGGAACCTCTGGGGCCAACGTCCTGACTTTC.

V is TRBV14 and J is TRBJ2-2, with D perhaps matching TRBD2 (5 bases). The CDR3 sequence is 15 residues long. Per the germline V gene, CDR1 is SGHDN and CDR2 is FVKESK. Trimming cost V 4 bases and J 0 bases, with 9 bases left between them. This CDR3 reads CASSPGSANTGELFF. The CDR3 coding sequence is TGTGCCAGCAGCCCCGGTAGCGCGAACACCGGGGAGCTGTTTTTT.

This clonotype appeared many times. DNA for the CDR3: TGCAGTGAGGGACGGGACAATGAGCAGTTCTTC. Protein: CSEGRDNEQFF. V is TRBV20-1 and J is TRBJ2-1; perhaps D is TRBD1 or TRBD2 (5 bases each). V dropped 7 bases and J dropped 5 bases, with 9 bases sitting between them. The CDR3 covers 11 residues. Per germline, CDR1 DFQATT and CDR2 SNEGSKA (reference sequence).

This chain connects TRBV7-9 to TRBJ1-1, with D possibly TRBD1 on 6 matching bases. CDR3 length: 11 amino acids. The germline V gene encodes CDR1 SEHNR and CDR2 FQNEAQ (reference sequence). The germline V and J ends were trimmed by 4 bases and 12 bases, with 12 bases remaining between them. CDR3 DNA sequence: TGTGCCAGCAGCTCCTACAGGGCGACTTTCTTT. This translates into CASSSYRATFF.

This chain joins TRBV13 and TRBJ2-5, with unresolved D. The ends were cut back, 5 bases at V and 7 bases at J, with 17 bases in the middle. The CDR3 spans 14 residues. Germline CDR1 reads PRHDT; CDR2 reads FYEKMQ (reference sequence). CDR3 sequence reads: CASSPDTAARTQYF. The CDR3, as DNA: TGTGCCAGCAGCCCCGACACGGCGGCGCGGACCCAGTACTTC.

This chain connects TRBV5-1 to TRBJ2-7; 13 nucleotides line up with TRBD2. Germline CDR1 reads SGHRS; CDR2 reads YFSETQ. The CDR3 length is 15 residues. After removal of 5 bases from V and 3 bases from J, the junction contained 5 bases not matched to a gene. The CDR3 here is CASRLAGGNFYEQYF. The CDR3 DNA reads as TGCGCCAGCAGACTAGCGGGAGGGAACTTCTACGAGCAGTACTTC.

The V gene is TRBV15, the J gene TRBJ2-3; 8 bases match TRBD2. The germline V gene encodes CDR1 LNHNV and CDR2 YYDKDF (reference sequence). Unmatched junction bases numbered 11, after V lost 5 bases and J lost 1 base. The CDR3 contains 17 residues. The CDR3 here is CATSPPQRAGGTDTQYF. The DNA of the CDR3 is TGTGCCACCAGCCCTCCCCAAAGAGCGGGAGGCACAGATACGCAGTATTTT.

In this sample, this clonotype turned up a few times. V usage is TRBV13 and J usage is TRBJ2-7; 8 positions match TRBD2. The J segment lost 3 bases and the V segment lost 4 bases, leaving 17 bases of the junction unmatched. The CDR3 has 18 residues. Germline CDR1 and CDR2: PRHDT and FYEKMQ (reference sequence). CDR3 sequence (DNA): TGTGCCAGCAGCTCAAGACTTGAAGCGGGAGATTTTATCTACGAGCAGTACTTC. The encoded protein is CASSSRLEAGDFIYEQYF.

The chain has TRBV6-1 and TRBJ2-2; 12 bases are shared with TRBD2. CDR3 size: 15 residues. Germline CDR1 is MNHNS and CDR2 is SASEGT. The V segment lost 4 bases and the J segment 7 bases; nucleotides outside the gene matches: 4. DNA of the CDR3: TGTGCCAGCAGTGCCACTAGCGGGGGGATCGGGGAGCTGTTTTTT. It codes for CASSATSGGIGELFF.

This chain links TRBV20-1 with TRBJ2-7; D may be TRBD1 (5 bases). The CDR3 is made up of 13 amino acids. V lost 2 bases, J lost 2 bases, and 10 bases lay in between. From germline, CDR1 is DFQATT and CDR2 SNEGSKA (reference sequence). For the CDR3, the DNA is TGCAGTGCTAGAAAGGGGCGCGCCTACGAGCAGTACTTC. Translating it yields CSARKGRAYEQYF.

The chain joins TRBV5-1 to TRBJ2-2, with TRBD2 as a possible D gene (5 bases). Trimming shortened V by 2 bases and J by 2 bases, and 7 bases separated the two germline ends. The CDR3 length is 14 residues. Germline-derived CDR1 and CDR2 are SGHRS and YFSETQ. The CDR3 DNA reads TGCGCCAGCAGCTTCGGGGATAACACCGGGGAGCTGTTTTTT. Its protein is CASSFGDNTGELFF.

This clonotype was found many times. CDR3 sequence reads: CSASFQGGQPQHF. The CDR3 region has the DNA TGCAGTGCTAGTTTCCAGGGTGGTCAGCCCCAGCATTTT. The rearrangement joins TRBV20-1 to TRBJ1-5, with D perhaps matching TRBD1 (5 bases). The CDR3 totals 13 residues. The germline V gene has CDR1 DFQATT and CDR2 SNEGSKA (reference sequence). V was shortened by 3 bases and J by 6 bases, with 12 bases between the two germline ends.

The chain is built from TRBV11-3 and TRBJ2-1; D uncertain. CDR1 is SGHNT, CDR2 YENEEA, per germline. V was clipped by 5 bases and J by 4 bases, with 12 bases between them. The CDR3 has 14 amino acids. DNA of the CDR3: TGTGCCAGCAGCCACCGATTGGGGTACAATGAGCAGTTCTTC. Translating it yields CASSHRLGYNEQFF.

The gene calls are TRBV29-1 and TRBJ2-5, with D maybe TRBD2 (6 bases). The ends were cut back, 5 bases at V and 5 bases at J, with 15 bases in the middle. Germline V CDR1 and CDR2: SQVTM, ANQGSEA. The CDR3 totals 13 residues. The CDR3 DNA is TGCAGCGTTCGGGGGAGGTTTTGGGAGACCCAGTACTTC. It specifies CSVRGRFWETQYF.

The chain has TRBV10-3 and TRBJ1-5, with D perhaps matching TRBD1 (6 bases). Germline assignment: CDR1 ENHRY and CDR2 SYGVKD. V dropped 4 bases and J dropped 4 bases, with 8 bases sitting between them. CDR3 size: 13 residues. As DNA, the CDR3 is TGTGCCATCAGTGGCGGACAGAATCAGCCCCAGCATTTT. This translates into CAISGGQNQPQHF.

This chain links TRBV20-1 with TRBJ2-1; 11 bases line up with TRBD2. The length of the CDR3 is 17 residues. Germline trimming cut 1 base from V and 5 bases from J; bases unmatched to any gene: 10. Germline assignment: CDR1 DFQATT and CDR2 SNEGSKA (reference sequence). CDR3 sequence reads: CSARGAGTSGVNNEQFF. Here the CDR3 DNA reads TGCAGTGCTAGAGGCGCCGGGACTAGCGGAGTTAACAATGAGCAGTTCTTC.

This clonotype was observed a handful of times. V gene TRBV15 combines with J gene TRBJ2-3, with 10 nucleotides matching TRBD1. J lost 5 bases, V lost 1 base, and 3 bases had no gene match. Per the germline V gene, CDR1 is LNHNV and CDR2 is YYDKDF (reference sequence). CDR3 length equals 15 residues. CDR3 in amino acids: CATSRATGGEDTQYF. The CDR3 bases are TGTGCCACCAGCAGAGCGACAGGGGGCGAAGATACGCAGTATTTT.

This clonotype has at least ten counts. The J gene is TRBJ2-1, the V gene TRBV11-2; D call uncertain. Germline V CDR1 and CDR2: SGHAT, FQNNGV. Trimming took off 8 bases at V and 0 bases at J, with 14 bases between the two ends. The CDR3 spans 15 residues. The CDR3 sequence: CASSPPGSSYNEQFF. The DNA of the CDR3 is TGTGCCAGCTCACCACCCGGTAGCTCCTACAATGAGCAGTTCTTC.

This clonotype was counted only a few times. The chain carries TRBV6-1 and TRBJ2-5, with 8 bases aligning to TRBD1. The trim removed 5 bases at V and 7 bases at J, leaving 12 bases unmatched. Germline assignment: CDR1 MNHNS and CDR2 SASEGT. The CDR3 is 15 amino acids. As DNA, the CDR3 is TGTGCCAGCAGTCTGCTGAATCAGGGGGCGAGGACCCAGTACTTC. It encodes CASSLLNQGARTQYF.

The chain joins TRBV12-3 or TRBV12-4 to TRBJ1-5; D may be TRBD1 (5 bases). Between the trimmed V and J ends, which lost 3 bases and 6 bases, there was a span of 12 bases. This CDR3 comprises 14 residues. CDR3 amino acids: CASSLSRAAQPQHF. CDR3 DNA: TGTGCCAGCAGTTTGAGCAGGGCAGCTCAGCCCCAGCATTTT.